These 13 T cell receptor beta chains originate from one sample sequenced in a study of T cell changes during pregnancy in multiple sclerosis. Clones were sequenced by immunoSEQ multiplex PCR, and TCRdb holds only the in-frame ones, with some missing. The sample lists over 80,000 clones; 85% to 95% were seen once. Material: peripheral blood, obtained in the third trimester of pregnancy. The source is a female donor in good health, enrolled as a control in a pregnancy study.

The CDR3 coding sequence is TGTGCCAGCAGCTTTGGGGGACTACGGAATGAGCAGTTCTTC. Amino acid sequence: CASSFGGLRNEQFF. The rearrangement joins TRBV11-3 to TRBJ2-1; 7 bases fit TRBD2. J was trimmed by 7 bases and V by 3 bases; bases with no gene match: 6. Germline values: CDR1 SGHNT, CDR2 YENEEA. This CDR3 spans 14 amino acids.

This chain joins TRBV11-2 and TRBJ2-7; D gene ambiguous. Trimming left V 5 bases short and J 6 bases short, with 8 bases between. Germline V CDR1 and CDR2: SGHAT, FQNNGV. This CDR3 is 11 amino acids long. Here the CDR3 reads CASSQSSEQYF. The CDR3 DNA follows: TGTGCCAGCAGCCAAAGCTCCGAGCAGTACTTC. Together with reference TRBV11-2 and TRBJ2-7, the CDR3 gives the full variable domain: EAGVAQSPRYKIIEKRQSVAFWCNPISGHATLYWYQQILGQGPKLLIQFQNNGVVDDSQLPKDRFSAERLKGVDSTLKIQPAKLEDSAVYLCASSQSSEQYFGPGTRLTVT.

The chain recombines TRBV6-5 with TRBJ2-7, with D maybe TRBD2 (5 bases). V lost 0 bases, J lost 7 bases, and 16 bases lay in between. CDR1 is MNHEY, CDR2 SVGAGI, per germline. This CDR3 spans 15 amino acids. The CDR3 DNA follows: TGTGCCAGCAGTTACTCGGAGGTGGGAGCCGGGGAGCAGTACTTC. This encodes CASSYSEVGAGEQYF.

This chain connects TRBV6-5 to TRBJ1-1; a weak D match, TRBD1 (5 bases). The CDR3 consists of 15 residues. Trimming removed 0 bases at V and 3 bases at J, with 11 bases between. Germline V CDR1 and CDR2: MNHEY, SVGAGI. The CDR3 reads CASSYSTQDYTEAFF. The CDR3 nucleotides are TGTGCCAGCAGTTACTCAACACAGGATTACACTGAAGCTTTCTTT.

V usage is TRBV29-1 and J usage is TRBJ2-5, with TRBD1 matching over 8 bases. With V trimmed by 4 bases and J by 2 bases, 9 bases remained unmatched. From germline, CDR1 is SQVTM and CDR2 ANQGSEA. The CDR3 loop spans 15 amino acids. This CDR3 reads CSVGGQGLGQETQYF. Here the CDR3 DNA reads TGCAGCGTTGGAGGACAGGGATTGGGACAAGAGACCCAGTACTTC.

The chain employs TRBV2 and TRBJ2-3; 11 nucleotides agree with TRBD2. The trim removed 5 bases at V and 0 bases at J, leaving 10 bases unmatched. The CDR3 totals 18 residues. In germline, CDR1 is SNHLY, CDR2 FYNNEI. The CDR3 spells CASSFGTSGPPSTDTQYF. The CDR3 DNA follows: TGTGCCAGCAGTTTCGGGACTAGCGGACCTCCTAGCACAGATACGCAGTATTTT.

The J gene is TRBJ2-2, the V gene TRBV19, with 9 bases matching TRBD1. Germline V gene data show CDR1 as LNHDA and CDR2 as SQIVND (reference sequence). With V trimmed by 4 bases and J by 6 bases, 6 bases remained unmatched. The CDR3 is 15 amino acids. CDR3 region: CASSNEGQGPGELFF. CDR3 bases: TGTGCCAGTAGTAATGAGGGACAGGGACCCGGGGAGCTGTTTTTT. Full variable domain (missing parts from reference TRBV19 and TRBJ2-2): DGGITQSPKYLFRKEGQNVTLSCEQNLNHDAMYWYRQDPGQGLRLIYYSQIVNDFQKGDIAEGYSVSREKKESFPLTVTSAQKNPTAFYLCASSNEGQGPGELFFGEGSRLTVL.

This chain connects TRBV7-2 to TRBJ2-7; tentative D call: TRBD2 (5 bases). With 2 bases removed from V and 0 bases from J, the gap between germline ends came to 14 bases. This CDR3 contains 16 residues. Germline CDR1 and CDR2: SGHTA and FQGNSA. The CDR3 nucleotides read TGTGCCAGCAGCTTAAACGCAAGGGAGAACTCCTACGAGCAGTACTTC. This encodes CASSLNARENSYEQYF.

This clone was detected once. The chain links TRBV6-1 to TRBJ2-3; 10 positions agree with TRBD2. In germline, CDR1 is MNHNS, CDR2 SASEGT. Trimming cost V 10 bases and J 0 bases; bases outside gene matches: 7. The length of the CDR3 is 15 residues. In nucleotides, the CDR3 is TGTGCCATCCAGCGAGCGGGAGGGAGCACAGATACGCAGTATTTT. Encoded protein: CAIQRAGGSTDTQYF.

The chain couples TRBV6-1 to TRBJ1-5; 12 bases match TRBD1. This CDR3 has 17 amino acids. Losses at the gene ends were 4 bases for V and 2 bases for J; bases not matched to a gene: 6. Germline values: CDR1 MNHNS, CDR2 SASEGT. The CDR3 bases are TGTGCCAGCAGTGGGGACAGGGGGCATAGGGGCAATCAGCCCCAGCATTTT. Its protein product is CASSGDRGHRGNQPQHF.

This sequence joins TRBV7-9 and TRBJ2-1; no clear D gene. Germline CDR1 reads SEHNR; CDR2 reads FQNEAQ (reference sequence). The CDR3 totals 12 residues. V lost 3 bases, J lost 6 bases, and 6 bases lay in between. CDR3 DNA sequence: TGTGCCAGCAGCTTTCTTCCCAATGAGCAGTTCTTC. This sequence encodes CASSFLPNEQFF.

This sequence joins TRBV27 and TRBJ2-5; 7 bases line up with TRBD1. The CDR3 length is 15 residues. J gave up 5 bases and V 5 bases, and 11 bases lay outside the gene matches. Germline values: CDR1 MNHEY, CDR2 SMNVEV (reference sequence). For the CDR3, the DNA is TGTGCCAGCAGTCGCGCAGGGGGAGTGGGGGAGACCCAGTACTTC. Its translation is CASSRAGGVGETQYF.

This clone was detected ten times or more. The CDR3 DNA reads TGTGCCACCCAGACAGGTTTTTACACTGAAGCTTTCTTT. Translated, it gives CATQTGFYTEAFF. This sequence joins TRBV5-6 and TRBJ1-1; a possible D gene is TRBD1 (6 bases). V was trimmed by 9 bases and J by 3 bases, leaving 15 bases between them. The CDR3 length is 13 residues. Germline V gives CDR1 SGHDT, CDR2 YYEEEE.